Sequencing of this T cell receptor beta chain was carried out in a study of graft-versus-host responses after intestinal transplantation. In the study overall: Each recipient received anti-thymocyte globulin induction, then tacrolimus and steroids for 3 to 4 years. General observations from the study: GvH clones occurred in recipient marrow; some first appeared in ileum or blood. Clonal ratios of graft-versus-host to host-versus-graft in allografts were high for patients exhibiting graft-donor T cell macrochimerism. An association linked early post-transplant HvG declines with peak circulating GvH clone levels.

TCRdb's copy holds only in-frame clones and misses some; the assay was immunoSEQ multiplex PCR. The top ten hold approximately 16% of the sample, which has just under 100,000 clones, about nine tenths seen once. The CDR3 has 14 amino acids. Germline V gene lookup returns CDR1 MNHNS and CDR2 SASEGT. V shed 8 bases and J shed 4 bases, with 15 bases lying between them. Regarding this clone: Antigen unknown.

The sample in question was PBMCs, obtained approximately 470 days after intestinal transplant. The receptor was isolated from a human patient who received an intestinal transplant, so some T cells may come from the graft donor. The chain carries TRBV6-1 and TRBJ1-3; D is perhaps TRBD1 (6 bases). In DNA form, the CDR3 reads TGTGCCAGCCCCACAAACAGGGACGGAAACACCATATATTTT. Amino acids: CASPTNRDGNTIYF.